This T cell receptor beta chain was recorded in a study of blood T cell repertoires in COVID-19 (dated by TCRdb to about 2020). Notes on the research overall: The collaborator samples originated in the United States, Italy and Spain and spanned the acute and convalescent phases of COVID-19. The repertoires were made available in a free public database intended to serve as a resource for research on the immune response to SARS-CoV-2. Samples were obtained from the ongoing ImmuneRACE study (first 160 participants) and from approximately 1,200 subjects provided by 6 global collaborators. Subjects who had been exposed to COVID-19, were actively infected with it, or had recovered from it provided the deeply sampled blood TCRbeta repertoires that made up the dataset. HLA class I and class II types, where available, came from metadata supplied by the sample provider rather than from assay-based typing. The material from the prospective study consisted of cDNA or gDNA derived from T cells, B-cell-depleted T cells, or PBMCs. The sample metadata nearly always contained a de-identified subject ID, COVID-19 status, age in years and sex.

Collaborating institutions collected whole blood in K2EDTA tubes following their own protocols. Collaborator samples were shipped for TCRbeta analysis as frozen whole blood, isolated PBMCs, or DNA extracted from either sample type. Ends trimmed: V by 1 base, J by 0 bases; bases unmatched to a gene: 3. The germline V gene encodes CDR1 LNHDA and CDR2 SQIVND (reference sequence). The cysteine opens and the phenylalanine closes a CDR3 of 17 amino acids. Only the CDR3 portion is preserved as DNA: 51 bases, with reading frame beginning at the first base. TCRbeta CDR3 regions were amplified from genomic DNA by means of the immunoSEQ Assay, a bias-controlled multiplex PCR. On the authors' methods: Within the assay, amplification of reference gene primers was used to estimate how many nucleated cells each sample contained. Sequence reads were collapsed and filtered to measure the absolute abundance of every unique TCRbeta CDR3 rearrangement. For each sample, productive Simpson clonality was calculated by taking the square root of Simpson's diversity index across productive rearrangements. TCRdb obtained this table from immuneACCESS and retained in-frame rearrangements with V and J assigned. These tables miss some clones; where compared with another copy, unresolved V genes account for less than half of the shortfall, and the remainder is unexplained. The V and J calls and clone size were taken over from that table, and D and trimming were inferred from the DNA. The sample table shows tens of thousands of clones, and less than 95% are seen once. Clones ranked in the top ten supply around 0.93% of the sample.

As concerns this clone: The target of this receptor is not known. One base away there is no much larger clone; base qualities are not given.

What the study reported, not specific to this receptor: The amount of clinical and demographic metadata varied by source and participant and was provided uncurated.

The clonotype originates from a woman in her fifties or sixties in a cohort sampled during active COVID-19. The specimen was peripheral blood. This receptor chain uses TRBV19 and TRBJ2-3; 11 junctional bases match TRBD2. The nucleotide sequence is given as TGTGCCAGTAGTATAGGGCGGACTAGCGGGAGCACAGATACGCAGTATTTT. This yields the protein CASSIGRTSGSTDTQYF.